The 10 T cell receptor beta chains below all came from one sample that was sequenced in a study of cytomegalovirus exposure and HLA in healthy donors. 13 Jbeta primers and 60 Vbeta primers were used for the PCR. Repertoires were generated with immunoSEQ multiplex PCR, while TCRdb's copy carries only in-frame clones and drops some. The sample consists of about 120,000 clones, roughly three fifths of them appearing once. Sequenced sample: PBMCs. The receptors shown here come from a man in his forties in good health and CMV-seropositive.

This rearrangement joins TRBV7-2 to TRBJ2-5; 9 bases map to TRBD2. There are 13 residues in the CDR3. Unmatched junction bases numbered 10, after V lost 6 bases and J lost 11 bases. CDR1 SGHTA and CDR2 FQGNSA come from the germline V gene. The CDR3 DNA reads TGTGCCAGCAGTTCTTCCTCCGCGGGGGGGCAGTACTTC. This translates into CASSSSSAGGQYF.

This chain connects TRBV6-5 to TRBJ2-4; D is perhaps TRBD1 (6 bases). V gave up 2 bases and J gave up 8 bases, with 13 bases separating them. In germline, CDR1 is MNHEY, CDR2 SVGAGI. This CDR3 comprises 14 residues. This CDR3 reads CASSYAGQWDIQYF. DNA of the CDR3: TGTGCCAGCAGTTACGCCGGACAGTGGGACATTCAGTACTTC.

The V and J genes are TRBV7-9 and TRBJ1-2; a weak D match, TRBD1 (6 bases). Deletions cut 5 bases from V and 3 bases from J, with 13 bases between. Germline assignment: CDR1 SEHNR and CDR2 FQNEAQ (reference sequence). The CDR3 is 14 residues long. The CDR3 reads CASSAGGGYYGYTF. The DNA for the CDR3 is TGTGCCAGCAGCGCGGGGGGCGGATACTATGGCTACACCTTC.

For this clone: Since no conserved phenylalanine or tryptophan closes the CDR3, a read error is the likely cause. The DNA is omitted, as the CDR3 cannot be located on it reliably, and the CDR3 follows TCRdb's listing. The gene calls are TRBV21-1 and TRBJ2-7; TRBD1 is the table's D call, not checked against the DNA. TRBV21-1 is assigned pseudogene status. Both ends counted, the CDR3 spans 13 residues. CDR3 sequence reads: CATGTGTCYEQYL.

This rearrangement joins TRBV5-6 to TRBJ2-7, with 9 nucleotides matching TRBD1. V lost 4 bases and J lost 4; bases outside the gene matches: 9. Germline CDR1 SGHDT, CDR2 YYEEEE. This CDR3 is built from 15 residues. Here the CDR3 reads CASSTAGTGWYEQYF. The CDR3 DNA follows: TGTGCCAGCAGCACAGCCGGGACAGGGTGGTACGAGCAGTACTTC.

The chain joins TRBV7-3 to TRBJ2-3; D is undetermined. V dropped 5 bases and J dropped 0 bases, with 18 bases sitting between them. The germline V gene has CDR1 SGHTA and CDR2 FQGTGA. This CDR3 is built from 17 residues. Here the CDR3 DNA reads TGTGCCAGCAGCGTACGCCCGCTCGGAGCTAGCACAGATACGCAGTATTTT. Residues: CASSVRPLGASTDTQYF.

The V and J genes are TRBV30 and TRBJ2-3; TRBD2 matches 9 bases. Per the germline V gene, CDR1 is GTSNPN and CDR2 is SVGIG (reference sequence). V lost 3 bases to trimming and J lost 8 bases; unmatched junction nucleotides: 3. The CDR3 consists of 12 residues. CDR3 coding DNA: TGTGCCTGGAGCGATAGCGGGAGTACGCAGTATTTT. Encoded protein: CAWSDSGSTQYF.

This chain connects TRBV5-1 to TRBJ1-3; weak D call: TRBD1 (6 bases). Trimming shortened V by 3 bases and J by 3 bases, and 16 bases separated the two germline ends. This CDR3 has 16 amino acids. Germline CDR1 and CDR2: SGHRS and YFSETQ. The CDR3 nucleotides read TGCGCCAGCAGCTCACAGGGCGGTTTGAGTGGAAACACCATATATTTT. Its translation is CASSSQGGLSGNTIYF.

This clone was recorded a few times. The chain joins TRBV2 to TRBJ1-5; the D gene is possibly TRBD1 (5 bases). CDR1 SNHLY and CDR2 FYNNEI come from the germline V gene. CDR3 length: 14 residues. V gave up 7 bases and J gave up 7 bases, with 17 bases separating them. The chain's CDR3 is CASTWGQSGQPQHF. As DNA, the CDR3 is TGTGCCAGCACCTGGGGCCAATCGGGCCAGCCCCAGCATTTT. The entire variable domain, with the rest obtained from reference TRBV2 and TRBJ1-5, is as follows: EPEVTQTPSHQVTQMGQEVILRCVPISNHLYFYWYRQILGQKVEFLVSFYNNEISEKSEIFDDQFSVERPDGSNFTLKIRSTKLEDSAMYFCASTWGQSGQPQHFGDGTRLSIL.

The rearrangement joins TRBV6-1 to TRBJ1-2; tentatively, D is TRBD1 (5 bases). This CDR3 has 15 residues. The V end was cut by 6 bases, the J end by 1 base, with 15 bases between. Germline V gene sequence: CDR1 MNHNS, CDR2 SASEGT. Here the CDR3 reads CASRGGTTVNYGYTF. The CDR3 DNA sequence: TGTGCCAGCAGGGGGGGGACGACAGTTAACTATGGCTACACCTTC.